These T cell receptor beta chains were read from a single sample in a study of blood T cell repertoires in COVID-19. Method: immunoSEQ multiplex PCR; TCRdb's copy keeps in-frame clones and lacks some. The sample lists 200,000 to 300,000 clones, roughly 84% occurring once. What was sequenced was peripheral blood. These receptors all stem from a man aged 35-49 years who had recovered from COVID-19. CDR3s include the opening cysteine and the closing phenylalanine or tryptophan. A D gene is named only where the DNA matches it firmly. Clone size is stated in some rows and not others, as once, few, many or a class when expanded.

d_call,j_call,clone_size,v_call,cdr3_aa,cdr3_nt
NA,TRBJ1-1,NA,TRBV27,CASSLSGANTEAFF,TGTGCCAGCAGTTTATCTGGGGCGAACACTGAAGCTTTCTTT
NA,TRBJ1-2,once,TRBV18,CASSPRVLANYGYTF,TGTGCCAGCTCACCCCGGGTTTTAGCTAACTATGGCTACACCTTC
TRBD1,TRBJ2-3,NA,TRBV5-1,CASSPIIRTGPDTQYF,TGCGCCAGCAGCCCAATTATACGGACAGGGCCAGATACGCAGTATTTT
TRBD1,TRBJ1-5,NA,TRBV4-3,CASSQKTGTHQPQHF,TGCGCCAGCAGCCAAAAGACAGGGACCCATCAGCCCCAGCATTTT
NA,TRBJ1-2,NA,TRBV29-1,CSVLIGFGYTF,TGCAGCGTTCTGATCGGGTTTGGCTACACCTTC
NA,TRBJ2-3,NA,TRBV11-2,CASSLGLVESTDTQYF,TGTGCCAGCAGCTTAGGTCTAGTCGAGAGCACAGATACGCAGTATTTT
NA,TRBJ2-6,once,TRBV18,CASSLKGAGSSGANVLTF,TGTGCCAGCTCACTAAAGGGCGCGGGGAGCTCTGGGGCCAACGTCCTGACTTTC
NA,TRBJ1-2,NA,TRBV4-3,CASSQDRQGGVYGYTF,TGCGCCAGCAGCCAAGATCGGCAGGGAGGAGTCTATGGCTACACCTTC
TRBD1,TRBJ2-7,NA,TRBV10-3,CAISGQVGNEQYF,TGTGCCATCAGCGGACAGGTTGGGAACGAGCAGTACTTC
TRBD1,TRBJ2-7,NA,TRBV14,CASSHLGGTGNEQYF,TGTGCCAGCAGCCACCTAGGCGGGACAGGGAACGAGCAGTACTTC
NA,TRBJ1-2,NA,TRBV18,CASSPRRGSYGYTF,TGTGCCAGCTCACCTCGGAGGGGAAGTTATGGCTACACCTTC
NA,TRBJ2-7,NA,TRBV12-3/TRBV12-4,CASSSGYEQYF,TGTGCCAGCAGTTCGGGCTACGAGCAGTACTTC
NA,TRBJ1-5,NA,TRBV30,CAWRQSQGHQPQHF,TGTGCCTGGAGGCAAAGCCAGGGGCATCAGCCCCAGCATTTT
NA,TRBJ1-3,NA,TRBV11-2,CASSLRAGQNGNTIYF,TGTGCCAGCAGCTTAAGGGCAGGGCAGAATGGAAACACCATATATTTT
NA,TRBJ2-5,NA,TRBV5-1,CASSLSGQRQETQYF,TGCGCCAGCAGCTTGTCGGGACAACGCCAAGAGACCCAGTACTTC
NA,TRBJ1-1,once,TRBV12-3/TRBV12-4,CASSQDWNTEAFF,TGTGCCAGCAGTCAAGACTGGAACACTGAAGCTTTCTTT
NA,TRBJ1-1,NA,TRBV28,CAAGGTTEAFF,TGTGCCGCGGGGGGTACCACTGAAGCTTTCTTT
TRBD2,TRBJ2-1,NA,TRBV9,CASSVKGLADNEQFF,TGTGCCAGCAGCGTAAAGGGACTAGCGGACAATGAGCAGTTCTTC
TRBD1,TRBJ1-2,NA,TRBV2,CASSEQGAGGYTF,TGTGCCAGCAGTGAACAGGGGGCAGGCGGCTACACCTTC
NA,TRBJ1-1,once,TRBV4-3,CASSQGRGEAFF,TGCGCCAGCAGCCAAGGAAGGGGTGAAGCTTTCTTT
NA,TRBJ2-1,NA,TRBV11-3,CASSLEGRGLVEQFF,TGTGCCAGCAGCTTAGAGGGTCGGGGGTTGGTTGAGCAGTTCTTC
TRBD2,TRBJ2-3,NA,TRBV2,CASSGLAGGGGDTQYF,TGTGCCAGCAGTGGTCTAGCGGGGGGCGGGGGAGATACGCAGTATTTT
TRBD2,TRBJ2-5,once,TRBV19,CASSMQGDYKYQETQYF,TGTGCCAGTAGTATGCAAGGGGACTACAAGTACCAAGAGACCCAGTACTTC
TRBD1,TRBJ1-1,NA,TRBV4-1,CASSQLGQAGRLAEAFF,TGCGCCAGCAGCCAGTTAGGACAGGCGGGGAGACTGGCTGAAGCTTTCTTT
NA,TRBJ2-1,NA,TRBV6-5,CASSYTGSSYNEQFF,TGTGCCAGCAGTTATACAGGGAGCTCCTACAATGAGCAGTTCTTC
NA,TRBJ1-1,NA,TRBV11-2,CASSWAGMSTEAFF,TGTGCCAGCAGCTGGGCAGGGATGAGCACTGAAGCTTTCTTT
NA,TRBJ2-5,NA,TRBV9,CASSELSLGGTQYF,TGTGCCAGCAGCGAGTTGAGTCTAGGGGGGACCCAGTACTTC
NA,TRBJ2-4,few,TRBV4-3,CASSQGRGAVDIQYF,TGCGCCAGCAGCCAAGGCCGTGGAGCGGTGGACATTCAGTACTTC
NA,TRBJ1-6,NA,TRBV28,CASRVQESPLHF,TGTGCCAGCAGGGTTCAGGAATCACCCCTCCACTTT
NA,TRBJ2-5,once,TRBV7-9,CASRVPGEETQYF,TGTGCCAGCAGAGTCCCGGGGGAAGAGACCCAGTACTTC
NA,TRBJ2-7,NA,TRBV3-1/TRBV3-2,CASSPTLSPSSYEQYF,TGTGCCAGCAGCCCGACTCTGTCGCCGAGCTCCTACGAGCAGTACTTC
TRBD2,TRBJ2-7,NA,TRBV7-9,CASSSLSGVISYEQYF,TGTGCCAGCAGCTCCCTTAGCGGGGTGATCTCCTACGAGCAGTACTTC
NA,TRBJ2-2,NA,TRBV24-1,CATSDPGLGGELFF,TGTGCCACCAGTGACCCGGGACTGGGCGGGGAGCTGTTTTTT
TRBD1,TRBJ2-7,NA,TRBV5-8,CASSPGQGYYEQYF,TGTGCCAGCAGCCCCGGACAGGGTTACTACGAGCAGTACTTC
TRBD2,TRBJ2-7,NA,TRBV5-5,CASSPRAGGRGYEQYF,TGTGCCAGCAGCCCTCGAGCGGGAGGGAGGGGCTACGAGCAGTACTTC